The rows below give T cell receptor beta chains drawn from one sample of a study of blood T cell repertoires in COVID-19. TCRdb's table, derived via immunoSEQ multiplex PCR, lists solely in-frame clones and lacks some. The sample consists of about 320,000 clones, around nine tenths of them appearing once. The specimen sequenced was PBMCs or T cells enriched from blood (not recorded which). Source of these receptors: a man in his fifties or sixties who had recovered from COVID-19. CDR3s include the opening cysteine and the closing phenylalanine or tryptophan. D genes are given only for firm matches. Clone size is stated in some rows and not others, as once, few, many or a class when expanded.

d_call | j_call | clone_size | v_call | cdr3_nt | cdr3_aa
TRBD1 | TRBJ1-6 | NA | TRBV19 | TGTGCCAGTAAGACTGGCATCGACAGGGGAGGGTCACCCCTCCACTTT | CASKTGIDRGGSPLHF
NA | TRBJ1-6 | NA | TRBV19 | TGTGCCAGTAGTATATCGGGTTTTGGTAATTCACCCCTCCACTTT | CASSISGFGNSPLHF
NA | TRBJ2-7 | NA | TRBV4-1 | TGCGCCAGCAGCCACCAGGCAGGACAATACGAGCAGTACTTC | CASSHQAGQYEQYF
TRBD1 | TRBJ2-5 | NA | TRBV5-1 | TGCGCCAGCAGCCCACAGGGGGCGAGTTCGGAGACCCAGTACTTC | CASSPQGASSETQYF
NA | TRBJ2-7 | NA | TRBV12-2 | TGTGCAAGTCGCTTAGCCACAATAGCGGCCAGGGTTCTCCCGTGGAGTAACTACGAGCAGTACTTC | CASRLATIAARVLPWSNYEQYF
TRBD2 | TRBJ2-3 | NA | TRBV15 | TGTGCCACCAGCAGAGATTCCGGACTAGCGGGAGCTACAGATACGCAGTATTTT | CATSRDSGLAGATDTQYF
NA | TRBJ2-1 | NA | TRBV3-1/TRBV3-2 | TGTGCCAGCAGCCAAGGACTAGACTTGAGCCATGAGCAGTTCTTC | CASSQGLDLSHEQFF
NA | TRBJ2-7 | once | TRBV9 | TGTGCCAGCAGCGTAGACAGCTCCTACGAGCAGTACTTC | CASSVDSSYEQYF
NA | TRBJ1-2 | NA | TRBV3-1/TRBV3-2 | TGTGCCAGCAGCCAACGGGGGGTTTACTATGGCTACACCTTC | CASSQRGVYYGYTF
NA | TRBJ2-1 | NA | TRBV7-2 | TGTGCCAGCAGAGCCGGGGTTATCCTCTCCAATGAGCAGTTCTTC | CASRAGVILSNEQFF
TRBD2 | TRBJ2-1 | NA | TRBV13 | TGTGCCAGCAGCCGTGTCACCGGGAGGCGGGCCCTTCACAATGAGCAGTTCTTC | CASSRVTGRRALHNEQFF
TRBD2 | TRBJ2-4 | NA | TRBV4-2 | TGTGCCAGCAGCCAAGATAGCCTAGCGGGACCCAAAAACATTCAGTACTTC | CASSQDSLAGPKNIQYF
NA | TRBJ2-3 | NA | TRBV7-8 | TGTGCCAGCAGCCCGGGGACTGATACGCAGTATTTT | CASSPGTDTQYF
NA | TRBJ2-7 | few | TRBV23-1 | TGCGCCAGCAGTCACCCATCCCCCGGGCAGTACTTC | CASSHPSPGQYF
TRBD1 | TRBJ1-2 | NA | TRBV6-2/TRBV6-3 | TGTGCCAGCAGTCGGCAGGGGGCAGATAACTATGGCTACACCTTC | CASSRQGADNYGYTF
NA | TRBJ2-5 | NA | TRBV24-1 | TGTGCCACCAGTGATCCGGAGGAGACCCAGTACTTC | CATSDPEETQYF
NA | TRBJ1-6 | NA | TRBV7-9 | TGTGCCAGCCGCACAGATAATTCACCCCTCCACTTT | CASRTDNSPLHF
TRBD1 | TRBJ1-1 | NA | TRBV11-3 | TGTGCCAGCAGCCGGGGACAGGGTGTCGAAGCTTTCTTT | CASSRGQGVEAFF
NA | TRBJ2-1 | NA | TRBV7-3 | TGTGCCCCTACCGGAGCGGGCGCCTACAATGAGCAGTTCTTC | CAPTGAGAYNEQFF
NA | TRBJ2-2 | NA | TRBV15 | TGTGCCACCAGCAGAGATGTGGCTAGCGCGGGCGGGGAGCTGTTTTTT | CATSRDVASAGGELFF
TRBD1 | TRBJ2-3 | NA | TRBV30 | TGTGCCGGGGACAGGGGGAGCACAGATACGCAGTATTTT | CAGDRGSTDTQYF
TRBD2 | TRBJ2-5 | NA | TRBV19 | TGTGCCAGTAACATAGCGGGGACCCAGACCCAGTACTTC | CASNIAGTQTQYF
NA | TRBJ2-5 | NA | TRBV7-2 | TGTGCCAGCAGCTTCCAGGGAGGTCAAGAGACCCAGTACTTC | CASSFQGGQETQYF
NA | TRBJ1-2 | NA | TRBV7-9 | TGTGCCAGCAGCTTAGGGGAGCCAACCTATGGCTACACCTTC | CASSLGEPTYGYTF
NA | TRBJ1-5 | NA | TRBV6-5 | TGTGCCAGCAGCCTAGGGGTGACTCAGCCCCAGCATTTT | CASSLGVTQPQHF
TRBD1 | TRBJ1-1 | NA | TRBV24-1 | TGTGCCACCAGTGCCGCGACAGGGGCGGACACTGAAGCTTTCTTT | CATSAATGADTEAFF
NA | TRBJ1-2 | NA | TRBV9 | TGTGCCAGCAGCGTAGGTAACGGAGCTAACTATGGCTACACCTTC | CASSVGNGANYGYTF
TRBD1 | TRBJ1-6 | NA | TRBV12-3/TRBV12-4 | TGTGCCAGCAGTTTCCAGGGGGACGAACCCCTCCACTTT | CASSFQGDEPLHF
NA | TRBJ1-5 | NA | TRBV11-2 | TGTGCCAGCAGCGGCAATGCGGGGCTCAATCAGCCCCAGCATTTT | CASSGNAGLNQPQHF
NA | TRBJ2-7 | NA | TRBV3-1/TRBV3-2 | TGTGCCAGCAGCCTGGCGGACAGCAAGTACGAGCAGTACTTC | CASSLADSKYEQYF
TRBD1 | TRBJ2-3 | NA | TRBV18 | TGTGCCAGCTCACCACCCTCAGGACAGGCTGGAGATACGCAGTATTTT | CASSPPSGQAGDTQYF
NA | TRBJ2-7 | NA | TRBV9 | TGTGCCAGCAGCGTAGCCGCCACAGGCTCCTACGAGCAGTACTTC | CASSVAATGSYEQYF
NA | TRBJ2-7 | NA | TRBV4-2 | TGTGCCAGCAGCCAAGGGGGGGACGGAGCCTACGAGCAGTACTTC | CASSQGGDGAYEQYF
TRBD2 | TRBJ2-7 | NA | TRBV6-2/TRBV6-3 | TGTGCCAGCAGTTACACGGCTCGCGGGGGGACACGCTACGAGCAGTACTTC | CASSYTARGGTRYEQYF
NA | TRBJ1-5 | NA | TRBV30 | TGTGCCTGGAGTGAACTACAGGGAAATCAGCCCCAGCATTTT | CAWSELQGNQPQHF
NA | TRBJ2-1 | NA | TRBV11-2 | TGTGCCAGCAGCTTAGCGCATACGAGCTACAATGAGCAGTTCTTC | CASSLAHTSYNEQFF
TRBD2 | TRBJ2-1 | NA | TRBV4-1 | TGCGCCAGCAGCCAAGAGGGGACTAGCGGGGCCTACAATGAGCAGTTCTTC | CASSQEGTSGAYNEQFF
TRBD2 | TRBJ2-7 | NA | TRBV20-1 | TGCAGTGCTAGTTTTAGCGGGGGGGCCTCCTACGAGCAGTACTTC | CSASFSGGASYEQYF
NA | TRBJ2-1 | NA | TRBV5-4 | TGTGCCAGCAGCTATGGGGGGGGGCACTCCTACAATGAGCAGTTCTTC | CASSYGGGHSYNEQFF
NA | TRBJ1-5 | NA | TRBV4-1 | TGCGCCAGCAGCCAAGTCGTTAATCAGCCCCAGCATTTT | CASSQVVNQPQHF
TRBD2 | TRBJ2-7 | NA | TRBV5-4 | TGTGCCAGCAGCGGGTGGACTAGCGGGTTGTACGAGCAGTACTTC | CASSGWTSGLYEQYF
TRBD1 | TRBJ1-4 | NA | TRBV29-1 | TGCAGCGTTGTCGGGACAGGGGATGAAAAACTGTTTTTT | CSVVGTGDEKLFF
NA | TRBJ1-1 | NA | TRBV6-5 | TGTGCCAGCAGTTACCAGGACAGTATCACTGAAGCTTTCTTT | CASSYQDSITEAFF
TRBD1 | TRBJ1-2 | NA | TRBV6-2/TRBV6-3 | TGTGCCAGCAGTTACGGACAGGGGGTGGATGGCTACACCTTC | CASSYGQGVDGYTF
NA | TRBJ2-3 | once | TRBV6-5 | TGTGCCAGCAGTTATGGAGGGGTTAGCACAGATACGCAGTATTTT | CASSYGGVSTDTQYF
NA | TRBJ2-7 | NA | TRBV6-5 | TGTGCCAGCAGTTTGGACAGAATAGTTCAAGAGCAGTACTTC | CASSLDRIVQEQYF
TRBD2 | TRBJ2-7 | NA | TRBV19 | TGTGCCAGTAGTCTTAGCGGGAGGGCCGAAGGTGAGCAGTACTTC | CASSLSGRAEGEQYF
TRBD1 | TRBJ2-1 | NA | TRBV7-9 | TGTGCCAGCAGCTTAGGGGGACAGGGGGCCTACAATGAGCAGTTCTTC | CASSLGGQGAYNEQFF
NA | TRBJ1-4 | NA | TRBV7-8 | TGTGCCAGCAGCACCTACAGGGCGCGCGGTAATGAAAAACTGTTTTTT | CASSTYRARGNEKLFF
NA | TRBJ1-2 | NA | TRBV7-2 | TGTGCCAGCAGCTTAGTTCAGGGTCAAGGCTATGGCTACACCTTC | CASSLVQGQGYGYTF
NA | TRBJ1-2 | NA | TRBV5-1 | TGCGCCAGCAGCTCCATTAACACAAGTGGCTACACCTTC | CASSSINTSGYTF
NA | TRBJ1-1 | NA | TRBV5-1 | TGCGCCAGCAGCTTGGGTGTCAGGGGCCTCGGCCGTCGGAACACTGAAGCTTTCTTT | CASSLGVRGLGRRNTEAFF